The clone carrying this TCR beta chain was recorded once. Method: immunoSEQ multiplex PCR; TCRdb's copy keeps in-frame clones and lacks some. The table shows hundreds of thousands of clones, with around 87% occurring only once. This sample is part of a study of shared T cell receptors in the human thymus. The CDR3 has 17 amino acids. Trimming at V came to 0 bases and at J to 9 bases, leaving 10 bases not matched to a gene. In germline, CDR1 is MDHEN, CDR2 SYDVKM. This same sample was also part of a study on human thymus T cells. That paper adds: The sample donors, healthy Finnish infants, were having corrective surgery for congenital heart defects. Thymic material originated from resections removed in the course of corrective heart surgery. Thymic and blood repertoires showed apparently biased V and J gene usage. Related research has reported that thymic repertoires overlap highly among unrelated individuals.

This sequence originates from a boy younger than two with a congenital heart defect. V is TRBV28 and J is TRBJ2-1; the match to TRBD2 covers 11 bases. The sequenced sample was thymocytes. This CDR3 reads CASSLCRLAGRAGEQFF. The CDR3 DNA reads as TGTGCCAGCAGTTTATGCCGACTAGCGGGAAGGGCGGGTGAGCAGTTCTTC.